Below, one T cell receptor (beta chain) is given with its context. In its sample, this clonotype was seen a few times. What this receptor recognizes is not known. Base qualities are not recorded, but no much larger clone differs from it by a single base. Read against the paper, the sample's treatment or condition label means: roughly 10-day PBMC culture with coronavirus spike peptide pools or control peptides (ViraFEST assay). The study used the ViraFEST assay, which expanded antigen-specific T cells with peptide pools and then identified expanded clonotypes by TCR sequencing. The convalescent patients' positive SARS-CoV-2 PCR tests were from March to December 2020, which was before the Alpha, Beta and Delta variants emerged in the United States. Each well held 2.2 million or so PBMCs cultured in IMDM containing around 5% human AB serum and approximately 9.1 IU/ml IL-2, with about 10 ug/ml peptide pools added. On days 3 and 7, half of the culture medium was replaced with fresh IL-2-containing medium. After 10 days of culture, CD4+ T cells were isolated by negative selection with the EasySep CD4+ T cell isolation kit. Ficoll-Paque Plus gradient centrifugation was used to isolate PBMCs from whole blood, and the isolated PBMCs were then either used fresh or cryopreserved at -140C. Culture conditions were generally each tested in triplicate wells.

The germline V gene encodes CDR1 MNHNS and CDR2 SASEGT. V was cut back by 6 bases and J by 6 bases, leaving a gap of 10 bases between them. The CDR3 goes from the cysteine to the phenylalanine over 12 residues. Solely the CDR3 DNA is kept, with 36 bases framed from the first base. This sample is part of a study of vaccination and CD4 T cells after COVID-19 (dated by TCRdb to between 2021 and 2024). At the level of the whole study: Convalescent patients had a positive SARS-CoV-2 result on nasal swab PCR, and of these patients, several had mild disease and one had severe disease. Post-vaccine blood samples were obtained a median of about 70 days after the second vaccine dose, with a range of roughly 12 to 250 days. For stimulating the cultures, overlapping spike peptide pools were used, derived from SARS-CoV-2 as well as from the common cold coronaviruses HCoV-NL63, HCoV-OC43 and HCoV-229E. The convalescent cohort included six males and four females, with two Hispanic individuals, seven Caucasians, two Asians and one multiracial person. As controls, cultures received a CEFX viral epitope pool (the positive control), an HIV-1 Nef peptide pool (the negative control), or no peptide at all. Post-COVID blood samples from convalescent patients were collected a median of roughly 100 days after diagnosis, with a range of about 35 to 161 days. Participants got two doses of the Pfizer-BioNTech BNT162b2 vaccine (n=8) or two doses of the Moderna mRNA-1273 vaccine (n=2). In roughly eleven COVID-19 convalescent patients and 4 infection-naive healthy vaccine recipients, the spike-specific CD4+ TCR repertoire before mRNA vaccination was compared with the repertoire after mRNA vaccination. Results the study describes overall, beyond this receptor: Although the median number of SARS-CoV-2-reactive clonotypes went up from 21 after infection to more than 30 after vaccination, the increase was not significant. The study included relatively few convalescent patients and did not analyze early timepoints after natural infection. Among convalescent patients, a median approximately 88% of the SARS-CoV-2-reactive clones seen after vaccination appeared only after vaccination, which suggests priming specific to the vaccine. Of the vaccine-specific clones found in convalescent patients, nearly all (304 of 307) were mono-reactive for SARS-CoV-2 spike instead of being cross-reactive with common cold coronaviruses.

Libraries were built with PCR. DNA from cultured CD4+ T cells underwent TCR sequencing with the Oncomine TCR Beta short-read assay at the Johns Hopkins FTIC core. Genomic DNA was extracted from the cultured CD4+ T cells with the QIAamp micro DNA kit. Oncomine TCR Beta libraries from cultured CD4+ T cells were pooled using unique dual indexes and sequenced on an Illumina iSeq 100. Turning to the authors' computational methods: Non-productive sequences were removed, and CDR3s not starting with C, not ending with F or W, or shorter than 7 amino acids were discarded. Antigen-specific clonotypes were identified with the MANAFEST web application by comparing peptide-stimulated wells with reference and other culture wells. To be called positive, a clone needed an FDR below 0.05, an odds ratio above 5, and a productive frequency above 0.1% in at least two of three replicate wells. A clonotype counted as cross-reactive if it showed significant expansion both in the SARS-CoV-2 spike wells and in at least one common cold coronavirus spike condition. Using R version 3.6.1, CDR3 homology was evaluated through Levenshtein distances (stringdist) along with unrooted phylogenetic trees (ape). TCRdb's own reprocessing of the public reads used fastp at Q25 and MiXCR and kept productive beta chains. All rows with the same CDR3 protein become a single entry with the most common DNA and genes. TCRdb, rather than the study authors, made the V and J calls. Within this sample are 11,000 or so distinct CDR3 sequences, with 55% to 60% of them counted one time only. Together, the top ten hold approximately 20% of the sample.

This TCR derives from a human donor who had recovered from COVID-19. The sequenced sample consisted of CD4+ T cells from blood, cultured in vitro. Rearrangement joined TRBV6-1 to TRBJ2-3; confidence is insufficient to name the D gene. The bases read TGTGCCAGCAGCCGCTCTGGCGATACGCAGTATTTT. It translates as CASSRSGDTQYF.